This T cell receptor beta chain was identified in a study of T cells after yellow fever vaccination. TCRdb re-called the 5' RACE reads with MiXCR, one entry per CDR3 protein. The table records 550,000 or so distinct CDR3 sequences, about a fifth of them present only once. Germline V gene lookup returns CDR1 DFQATT and CDR2 SNEGSKA (reference sequence). V lost 7 bases and J lost 4, with 12 bases in between. This CDR3 has 12 residues. This clonotype was counted a few times. The chain couples TRBV20-1 to TRBJ2-3; possibly TRBD2 for D (5 bases). This TCR was recovered from a man aged 25-45 years who received the YFV17D yellow fever vaccine. The source material was PBMCs, sampled 15 days after the yellow fever booster vaccination. The DNA of the CDR3 is TGCAGTGTTCGGAGGAAGGCAGATACGCAGTATTTT. This encodes CSVRRKADTQYF.